This TCR beta chain was documented in a study of tumor-infiltrating lymphocytes in primary liver carcinoma. Study results and limitations: Paired tumor-adjacent and tumor-blood samples overlapped less than tumor region pairs did. A significantly higher top-250-clone fraction was found in tumors than in blood (p = 0.039).

This CDR3 contains 15 residues. Germline V lookup: CDR1 SGHAT, CDR2 FQNNGV. Unsorted bulk tissue of about 18-32 mg yielded co-extracted RNA and DNA. No treatment had been given to the patients, who were chronically infected with HBV. In every tumor sample, viable tumor cells made up over 75%. As concerns this clonotype: Its antigen remains unknown. The junction and the germline gene differ at one end; a read error may be behind it.

A primer matching the constant region was used to make TCR beta cDNA from approximately 0.45 ug of total RNA. Slightly modified ARM-PCR, run as three nested multiplex PCR rounds, produced the TCR beta libraries. A C-beta reverse primer and TRBV1-TRBV30 forward primers served in each of the first two PCR rounds, at around 10 cycles apiece. From the multiplex PCR reads, TCRdb called clonotypes with MiXCR, one entry per CDR3 protein. This sample has approximately 99,000 distinct CDR3 sequences, with roughly 69% found just once. The sample taken for sequencing was liver tumor tissue from sampling region 5. This sample's subset: tumor region T5, tumor centre. The TCR comes from a woman aged 60-75 years with primary liver carcinoma and hepatitis B virus infection. The genes are TRBV11-2 and TRBJ1-1; possibly TRBD1 for D (6 bases). The DNA for the CDR3 is TGTGCCAACAGCTTAGATCCGGGGGCAGAGACTGAAACTTTCTTT. Protein product: CANSLDPGAETETFF.